The 10 T cell receptor beta chains listed next were all sequenced from one sample in a study of lymphopenia after photon versus proton radiotherapy. Profiling relied on immunoSEQ multiplex PCR, and the TCRdb table lists in-frame clones only, not all of them. There are about 27,000 clones in the sample; around 90% occur only once, and about 19% lies in the top ten. The sequenced sample was peripheral blood, obtained from a patient treated with photon-based radiotherapy. The source is a man aged 45-65 years with gastric cancer.

This rearrangement joins TRBV10-3 to TRBJ1-5; D gene ambiguous. Germline V CDR1 and CDR2: ENHRY, SYGVKD. The CDR3 totals 12 residues. The V end was cut by 3 bases, the J end by 3 bases, with 3 bases between. This CDR3 reads CAISDNNQPQHF. The CDR3 bases are TGTGCCATCAGTGACAACAATCAGCCCCAGCATTTT.

V is TRBV2 and J is TRBJ2-2, with no clear D. The V gene's germline CDR1 is SNHLY and CDR2 FYNNEI. The CDR3 contains 15 residues. Trimming cost V 7 bases and J 7 bases, with 19 bases left between them. CDR3 sequence reads: CASTGIDKGSGELFF. Here the CDR3 DNA reads TGTGCCAGCACCGGTATAGACAAAGGAAGCGGGGAGCTGTTTTTT.

The chain carries TRBV5-1 and TRBJ2-3; the match to TRBD1 covers 7 bases. Per the germline V gene, CDR1 is SGHRS and CDR2 is YFSETQ. Trimming cost V 6 bases and J 4 bases; bases outside gene matches: 11. The CDR3 extends over 15 amino acids. The CDR3 DNA reads as TGCGCCAGCACCAAAACAGGGGACGGTCCAGATACGCAGTATTTT. This codes for CASTKTGDGPDTQYF.

The chain links TRBV6-1 to TRBJ2-2; D is undetermined. This CDR3 region has 13 residues. Trimming removed 7 bases at V and 8 bases at J, with 14 bases between. Germline-derived CDR1 and CDR2 are MNHNS and SASEGT. The DNA for the CDR3 is TGTGCCAGCAAACTCAACCCCATGGGGGAGCTGTTTTTT. Translation gives CASKLNPMGELFF.

This clone appeared once. The CDR3 coding sequence is TGTGCCAGCAGTGAATTGGGAGGACAGAGGACCGGGGAGCTGTTTTTT. Protein: CASSELGGQRTGELFF. The chain joins TRBV25-1 to TRBJ2-2; D possibly uses TRBD1 or TRBD2 (6 bases each). Germline lookup yields CDR1 MGHDK and CDR2 SYGVNS. The CDR3 has 16 residues. V lost 1 base and J lost 5, with 14 bases in between.

J is TRBJ2-2 and V is TRBV7-8, with TRBD1 matching 7 bases. V dropped 4 bases and J dropped 1; count of bases not matched to a gene: 9. This CDR3 comprises 17 residues. Per germline, CDR1 SGHVS and CDR2 FQNEAQ. In DNA, the CDR3 is TGTGCCAGCAGCTCCCGGGACAGATCTCTGAACACCGGGGAGCTGTTTTTT. Its translation is CASSSRDRSLNTGELFF. The complete variable domain, with remaining parts taken from reference TRBV7-8 and TRBJ2-2, reads GAGVSQSPRYKVAKRGQDVALRCDPISGHVSLFWYQQALGQGPEFLTYFQNEAQLDKSGLPSDRFFAERPEGSVSTLKIQRTQQEDSAVYLCASSSRDRSLNTGELFFGEGSRLTVL.

CDR3 sequence reads: CASRGQGAGTEAFF. In DNA form, the CDR3 reads TGTGCCAGCCGGGGACAGGGGGCTGGCACTGAAGCTTTCTTT. The chain employs TRBV19 and TRBJ1-1; 12 nucleotides align to TRBD1. Germline V gene data show CDR1 as LNHDA and CDR2 as SQIVND (reference sequence). V shed 9 bases and J 4 bases; nucleotides not matched to a gene: 6. The CDR3 consists of 14 residues.

This clone appeared a single time. The rearrangement links TRBV7-2 to TRBJ2-5; D remains ambiguous. CDR3 length: 11 amino acids. Germline loops: CDR1 SGHTA, CDR2 FQGNSA. The V end was cut by 0 bases, the J end by 5 bases, with 1 base between. Written as DNA, the CDR3 is TGTGCCAGCAGCTTAGCGGAGACCCAGTACTTC. Translation gives CASSLAETQYF.

J is TRBJ1-1 and V is TRBV21-1. TRBV21-1 is flagged as a pseudogene. The CDR3 totals 12 residues. Written as DNA, the CDR3 is TGTGCCAGCAGCAAAGGGCGGACTGAAGCTTTCTTT. This translates into CASSKGRTEAFF.

The sample holds a few counts of this clone. J is TRBJ2-3 and V is TRBV18, with D perhaps TRBD1 or TRBD2 (6 bases each). The CDR3 has 14 amino acids. Germline CDR1 reads KGHSH; CDR2 reads LQKENI. Trimming removed 8 bases from V and 3 bases from J, with 15 bases in between. The CDR3 coding sequence is TGTGCCAGCGCCGAGGGGGGATGGACAGATACGCAGTATTTT. Its translation: CASAEGGWTDTQYF.